This T cell receptor (beta chain) emerged from a study of cytomegalovirus exposure and HLA in healthy donors. Whole-study findings and limits: Productive rates of about 90% or about 30% were seen for most TCR beta V segments in an earlier analysis. Follow-up analysis seemed to connect common viral pathogens with several of the most significant clusters identified.

Concerning this clone itself: Its target is not known. The junction shows a germline mismatch at one end, possibly a read error.

As for the donors, each was a healthy bone marrow donor. The CDR3 covers 12 residues. Germline V gives CDR1 SEHNR, CDR2 FQNEAQ (reference sequence). The study ran its PCR with 60 Vbeta and 13 Jbeta primers. Study processing details: Among the unique TCR beta chains that a later analysis counted, about 81 million in all, some 10 million were shared. Libraries were prepared by immunoSEQ multiplex PCR; TCRdb keeps only in-frame clonotypes and omits some of them. The V and J calls and the clone size are those of that table, but D and trimming were determined from the DNA. Among around 120,000 clones, just over 70% were seen once, and the ten largest hold roughly 2.7%.

The chain carries TRBV7-9 and TRBJ1-6, with no clear D. The receptor was isolated from a woman in her sixties in good health and CMV-seropositive. Specimen: PBMCs. For the CDR3, the DNA is TGTTCCAGCAGCGCGACTCGGGCACCCCTCCACTTT. Its translation: CSSSATRAPLHF.